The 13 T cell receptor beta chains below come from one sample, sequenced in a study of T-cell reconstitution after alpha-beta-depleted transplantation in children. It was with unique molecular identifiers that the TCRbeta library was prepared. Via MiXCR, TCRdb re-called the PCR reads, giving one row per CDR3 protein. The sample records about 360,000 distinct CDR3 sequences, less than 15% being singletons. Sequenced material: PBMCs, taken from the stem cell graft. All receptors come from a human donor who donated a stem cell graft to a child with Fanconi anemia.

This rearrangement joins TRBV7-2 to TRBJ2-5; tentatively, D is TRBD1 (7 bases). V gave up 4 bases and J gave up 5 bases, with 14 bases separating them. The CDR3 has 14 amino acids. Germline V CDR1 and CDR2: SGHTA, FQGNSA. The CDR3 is CASSWRGRGETQYF. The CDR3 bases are TGTGCCAGCAGCTGGAGGGGGCGAGGGGAGACCCAGTACTTC.

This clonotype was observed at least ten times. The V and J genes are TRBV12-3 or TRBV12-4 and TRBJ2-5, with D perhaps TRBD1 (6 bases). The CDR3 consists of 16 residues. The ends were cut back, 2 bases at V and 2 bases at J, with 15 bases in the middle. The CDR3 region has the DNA TGTGCCAGCAGTTTACCCCGCTCCGACAGGCAAGAGACCCAGTACTTC. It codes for CASSLPRSDRQETQYF.

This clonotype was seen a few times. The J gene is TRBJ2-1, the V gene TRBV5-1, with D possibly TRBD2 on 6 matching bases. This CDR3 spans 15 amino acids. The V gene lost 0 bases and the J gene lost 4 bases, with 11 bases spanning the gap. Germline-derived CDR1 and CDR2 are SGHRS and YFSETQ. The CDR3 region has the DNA TGCGCCAGCAGCTTGGCCGCGGGGCCGTACAATGAGCAGTTCTTC. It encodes CASSLAAGPYNEQFF.

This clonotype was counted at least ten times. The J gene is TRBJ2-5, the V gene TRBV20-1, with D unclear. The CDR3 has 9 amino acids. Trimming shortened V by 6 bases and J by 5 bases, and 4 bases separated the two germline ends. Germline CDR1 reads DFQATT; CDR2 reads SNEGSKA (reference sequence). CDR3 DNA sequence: TGCAGTGCCGGGGAGACCCAGTACTTC. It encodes CSAGETQYF.

CDR3 loop: CASSEGQGVQNTEAFF. The CDR3 DNA follows: TGCGCCAGCAGCGAGGGACAGGGTGTGCAGAACACTGAAGCTTTCTTT. The chain uses TRBV5-1 and TRBJ1-1; 9 bases line up with TRBD1. From germline, CDR1 is SGHRS and CDR2 YFSETQ. There are 16 residues in the CDR3. J gave up 1 base and V 4 bases, and 8 bases lay outside the gene matches.

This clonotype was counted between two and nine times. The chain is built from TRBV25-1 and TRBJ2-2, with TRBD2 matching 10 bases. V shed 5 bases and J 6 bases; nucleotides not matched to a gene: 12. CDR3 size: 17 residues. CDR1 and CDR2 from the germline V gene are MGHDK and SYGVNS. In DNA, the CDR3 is TGTGCCAGCAGTTTCCAGCGGGGGGGCGAAGAACCCGGGGAGCTGTTTTTT. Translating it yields CASSFQRGGEEPGELFF. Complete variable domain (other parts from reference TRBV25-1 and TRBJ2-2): EADIYQTPRYLVIGTGKKITLECSQTMGHDKMYWYQQDPGMELHLIHYSYGVNSTEKGDLSSESTVSRIRTEHFPLTLESARPSHTSQYLCASSFQRGGEEPGELFFGEGSRLTVL.

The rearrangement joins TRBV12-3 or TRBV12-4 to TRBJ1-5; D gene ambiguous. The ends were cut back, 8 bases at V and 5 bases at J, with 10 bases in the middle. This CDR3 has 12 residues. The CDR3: CASGNVDQPQHF. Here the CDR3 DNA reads TGTGCCAGCGGTAACGTCGATCAGCCCCAGCATTTT.

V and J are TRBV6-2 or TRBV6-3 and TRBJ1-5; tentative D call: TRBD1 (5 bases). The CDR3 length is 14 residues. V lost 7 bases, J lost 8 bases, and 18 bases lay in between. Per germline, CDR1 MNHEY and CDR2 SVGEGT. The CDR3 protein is CASISRAQGEPQHF. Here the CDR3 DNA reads TGTGCCAGCATAAGCAGGGCCCAAGGCGAGCCCCAGCATTTT.

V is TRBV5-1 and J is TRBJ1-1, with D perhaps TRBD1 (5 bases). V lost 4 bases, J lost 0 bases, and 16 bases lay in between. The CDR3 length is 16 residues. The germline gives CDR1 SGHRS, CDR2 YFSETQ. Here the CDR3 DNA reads TGCGCCAGCAGCCAAGGTCAGGGCAACGTGAACACTGAAGCTTTCTTT. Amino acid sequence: CASSQGQGNVNTEAFF.

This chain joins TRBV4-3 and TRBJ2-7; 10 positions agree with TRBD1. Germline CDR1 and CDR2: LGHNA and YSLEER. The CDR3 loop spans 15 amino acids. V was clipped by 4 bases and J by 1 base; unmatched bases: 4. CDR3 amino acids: CASSRTGQGSYEQYF. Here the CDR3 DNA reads TGCGCCAGCAGCCGAACGGGACAGGGGTCCTACGAGCAGTACTTC.

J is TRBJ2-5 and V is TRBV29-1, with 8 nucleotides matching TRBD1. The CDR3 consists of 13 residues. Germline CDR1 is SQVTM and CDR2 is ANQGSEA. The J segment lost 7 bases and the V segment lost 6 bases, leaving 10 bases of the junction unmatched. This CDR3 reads CSVTTGEGGTQYF. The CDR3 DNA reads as TGCAGCGTCACGACAGGGGAAGGTGGGACCCAGTACTTC.

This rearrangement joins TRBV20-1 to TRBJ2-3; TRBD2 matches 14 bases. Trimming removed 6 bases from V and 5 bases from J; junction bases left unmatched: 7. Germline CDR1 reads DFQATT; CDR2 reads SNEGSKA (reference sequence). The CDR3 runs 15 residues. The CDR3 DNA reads TGCAGTGCAGACCGGGGACTAGCGGGGGAAGATACGCAGTATTTT. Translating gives CSADRGLAGEDTQYF.

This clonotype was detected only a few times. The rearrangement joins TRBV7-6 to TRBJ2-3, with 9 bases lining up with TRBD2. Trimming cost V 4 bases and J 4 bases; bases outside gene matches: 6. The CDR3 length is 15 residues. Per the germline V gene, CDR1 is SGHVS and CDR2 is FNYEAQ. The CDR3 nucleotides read TGTGCCAGCAGCTCGCTAGCGGGGAGAGCAGATACGCAGTATTTT. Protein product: CASSSLAGRADTQYF.